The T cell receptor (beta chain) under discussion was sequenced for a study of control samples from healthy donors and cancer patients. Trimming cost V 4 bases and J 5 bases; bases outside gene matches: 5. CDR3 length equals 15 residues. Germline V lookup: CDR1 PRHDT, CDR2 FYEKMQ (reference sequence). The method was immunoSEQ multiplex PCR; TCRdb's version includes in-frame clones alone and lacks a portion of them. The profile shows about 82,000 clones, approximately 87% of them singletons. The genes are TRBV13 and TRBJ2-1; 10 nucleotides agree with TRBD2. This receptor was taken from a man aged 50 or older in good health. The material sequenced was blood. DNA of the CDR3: TGTGCCAGCAGCTCCAGCGGGAGGGTTCACAATGAGCAGTTCTTC. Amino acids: CASSSSGRVHNEQFF.